This T cell receptor beta chain came from a study of cytomegalovirus exposure and HLA in healthy donors. PCR involved 60 Vbeta and 13 Jbeta primers. Assay: immunoSEQ multiplex PCR; the TCRdb copy retains only in-frame clones and omits some. The sample shows around 150,000 clones, 70% to 90% of them seen only once. This clone has a handful of counts. Its antigen remains unknown. This same CDR3 is encoded by further DNA sequences in the sample. The germline V gene has CDR1 SGHDT and CDR2 YYEEEE. After removal of 3 bases from V and 2 bases from J, the junction contained 2 bases not matched to a gene. CDR3 length: 14 residues. Overall study findings and caveats: In most subjects, TCR beta sequences reportedly gave accurate predictions of HLA-A and HLA-B alleles. Reports indicated that the classifier achieved high specificity and sensitivity in diagnosing cytomegalovirus status.

The TCR originated in a man aged 18-30 years in good health and CMV-seropositive. Source material: PBMCs. V usage is TRBV5-6 and J usage is TRBJ1-1, with 9 nucleotides matching TRBD1. The CDR3 DNA follows: TGTGCCAGCAGCTGGGACAGGGCCAACACTGAAGCTTTCTTT. Its translation: CASSWDRANTEAFF.